These 25 T cell receptor delta chains were sequenced from one sample in a study of γδ T cells in repeated Plasmodium falciparum infection. TCRdb re-analyzed the multiplex PCR reads via CATT. The sample includes some 51,000 delta-chain clones, roughly 2% of them seen just once. Vgamma9/Vdelta2+ and Vdelta2-negative gammadelta T cells were flow-sorted from PBMC for bulk sequencing. The sample taken for sequencing was gamma-delta T cells from blood. Receptors were obtained from a pool of human donors (malaria-infected and uninfected, not separated).

At least ten counts were recorded for this clone. This DNA's translation differs at residue 11 from TCRdb's protein, which comes from a much larger clone; a read error is likely, and the protein shown is translated from the DNA. The V and J genes are TRDV2 and TRDJ1; possible D gene TRDD3, 6 bases. This CDR3 region has 15 residues. V lost 2 bases to trimming and J lost 10 bases, with 22 bases between them. Germline CDR1 GEAIGNYY, CDR2 EKD. Written as DNA, the CDR3 is TGTGCCTGTGACAACATGGGGGGGGAGGAGAGGAGACTCATCTTT. Its translation is CACDNMGGEERRLIF.

This clone occurred many times. TCRdb has a much larger clone's protein, which differs at residue 8 from the translation of this DNA, likely because of a read error; what is shown is the protein translated from the DNA. The genes are TRAV38-2/DV8 and TRDJ1; 12 bases line up with TRDD3. The CDR3 runs to 26 residues. Looked up from germline, CDR1 is TSESDYY and CDR2 is QEAYKQQN. V shed 6 bases and J 3 bases; nucleotides not matched to a gene: 39. The CDR3 coding sequence is TGTGCTTATACGGGGCCGCCCCCCACTCAGCCCCGTACTGGGGGATACCATACGACGGGTCCCGATAAACTCATCTTT. This encodes CAYTGPPPTQPRTGGYHTTGPDKLIF.

Concerning this clone itself: TCRdb attributes to this sequence the protein of a much larger clone, which differs from the DNA translation at residue 6; a read error is likely, and the protein displayed is translated from the DNA. The J gene is TRDJ1, the V gene TRDV3, with D perhaps given as TRDD1 or TRDD3 (5 bases each). The J gene is not listed in TCRdb, so it was assigned here from a DNA match to germline. Trimming left V 3 bases short and J 3 bases short, with 20 bases between. The CDR3 has 15 residues. Germline CDR1 reads TVYSNPD; CDR2 reads GDNSRS (reference sequence). CDR3 region: CAFPAWRIVADKLIF. The CDR3 DNA is TGTGCCTTCCCGGCCTGGCGGATAGTCGCCGATAAACTCATCTTT.

This clone has a handful of counts. TCRdb's listed protein matches a much larger clone and diverges from this DNA's translation at residue 22, likely through a read error; the protein shown comes from the DNA. This chain joins TRDV1 and TRDJ1, with 10 positions matching TRDD3. The J gene is absent in TCRdb and was assigned here via DNA matching to germline. Per germline, CDR1 TSWWSYY and CDR2 QGS. There are 26 residues in the CDR3. DNA of the CDR3: TGTGCTCTTGGGGAACGAACGATTGTCCTACCGATGAGAGGGGGATACGCCGTTTTATACACCGAGAAACTCATCTTT. This translates into CALGERTIVLPMRGGYAVLYTEKLIF.

This clone showed up just a few times. The protein in TCRdb stems from a much larger clone and differs at residue 22 from this DNA's translation, likely a read error; here the protein is translated from the DNA. No J gene was named, though the V gene is TRDV1; TRDD3, the table's D call, was not compared with the DNA. The CDR3 totals 24 residues. Looked up from germline, CDR1 is TSWWSYY and CDR2 is QGS. CDR3 DNA: TGTGCTCTTGGGGGACCTCTTCCTACGTCCTGCTCCTGGGGGATAGAGGCTTTGACAGCACAACACTTCTTT. It yields the protein CALGGPLPTSCSWGIEALTAQHFF.

This clone has just a few counts. This sequence is one base from a far larger clone and is likely a read error. Other DNA sequences within the sample encode an identical CDR3. The genes are TRDV1 and TRDJ1; TRDD3 matches at 7 bases. The J segment lost 10 bases and the V segment lost 0 bases, leaving 38 bases of the junction unmatched. Per the germline V gene, CDR1 is TSWWSYY and CDR2 is QGS. The CDR3 sequence is 24 residues long. As DNA, the CDR3 is TGTGCTCTTGGGGAACTCACTCCACTTCCACCTCGTTGGGGGTGGGGGAACGGTTATATGGGACTCATCTTT. The encoded protein is CALGELTPLPPRWGWGNGYMGLIF.

With respect to this clone: The protein TCRdb lists belongs to a much larger clone and differs from this DNA's translation at residue 7, which points to a read error; the protein shown is made from the DNA. The rearrangement joins TRDV1 to TRDJ1; D possibly corresponds to TRDD2 (6 bases). Here the J gene was assigned by germline matching of the DNA, as TCRdb has none. The CDR3 covers 15 residues. Germline CDR1 is TSWWSYY and CDR2 is QGS. The V gene lost 3 bases and the J gene lost 10 bases, with 21 bases spanning the gap. The CDR3 DNA is TGTGCTCTTGGGGATCCCTGTTTTCCTAAGGGAACACTCATCTTT. Translating gives CALGDPCFPKGTLIF.

A remark on this clone: Translating this DNA gives a protein that differs at residue 8 from the TCRdb one, which belongs to a much larger clone; a read error is likely, and the protein shown is this translation. Here the CDR3 DNA reads TGTGCTCTTGGGAACGGCCTGTGCTGGGGGAAGGCTGGGTCCACCGATAAACTCATCTTT. Residues: CALGNGLCWGKAGSTDKLIF. The rearrangement uses TRDV1 and TRDJ1, with 8 nucleotides matching TRDD3. From germline, CDR1 is TSWWSYY and CDR2 QGS. V shed 5 bases, J shed 1 base, and the junction held 21 bases outside the gene matches. The CDR3 has 20 residues.

This clone was found many times. This chain uses TRDV1 with TRDJ1; D may be TRDD3 (5 bases). Germline lookup yields CDR1 TSWWSYY and CDR2 QGS. This CDR3 is built from 15 residues. The V end was cut by 2 bases, the J end by 0 bases, with 10 bases between. The CDR3 region has the DNA TGTGCTCTTGGGGAAACTGGACCGCACACCGATAAACTCATCTTT. Protein: CALGETGPHTDKLIF.

V and J are TRDV2 and TRDJ1; TRDD3 matches 12 bases. In the absence of a J gene in TCRdb, the DNA was matched to germline to assign it here. CDR3 length: 19 amino acids. CDR1 GEAIGNYY and CDR2 EKD come from the germline V gene. J was trimmed by 0 bases and V by 3 bases; bases with no gene match: 13. CDR3 coding DNA: TGTGCCTGTGACTCGATGTTACTGGGGGATACCCTTCACACCGATAAACTCATCTTT. Its translation is CACDSMLLGDTLHTDKLIF.

This clone has more than one count but fewer than ten. The protein given by TCRdb reflects a much larger clone and differs at residue 6 from this DNA's translation, likely from a read error; the protein shown is the DNA's translation. This chain joins TRDV1 and TRDJ1; 10 bases align to TRDD3. Here the J gene came from matching the DNA to germline, since TCRdb omits it. This CDR3 is 23 amino acids long. CDR1 and CDR2 (germline): TSWWSYY, QGS. V lost 2 bases and J lost 0; bases outside the gene matches: 24. CDR3 sequence (DNA): TGTGCTCTTGGGGAAGATTCTTTCCCTTCGTTCGTACTGGGGGATGGATACACCGATAAACTCATCTTT. Its protein is CALGEDSFPSFVLGDGYTDKLIF.

In this sample, this clone turned up a few times. One base separates it from a far larger clone, so it is likely a read error. Other DNA sequences from this sample encode an identical CDR3 as well. V and J are TRAV38-2/DV8 and TRDJ1; TRDD3 aligns across 12 bases. The J gene, absent from TCRdb, was called here by matching the DNA to germline. Losses at the gene ends were 6 bases for V and 3 bases for J; bases not matched to a gene: 39. This CDR3 has 26 residues. CDR1 and CDR2 (germline): TSESDYY, QEAYKQQN. The chain's CDR3 is CAYTGPPSTQPRTGGYHTTGPDKLIF. Here the CDR3 DNA reads TGTGCTTATACGGGGCCACCCTCCACTCAGCCCCGTACTGGGGGATACCATACGACGGGTCCCGATAAACTCATCTTT.

On this clone itself: The junction shows a germline mismatch at one end, possibly a read error. The rearrangement links TRDV1 to TRDJ1; 8 nucleotides align to TRDD3. The J gene was not available in TCRdb and was assigned here by matching the DNA to germline segments. CDR1 and CDR2 from the germline V gene are TSWWSYY and QGS. The CDR3 length is 23 residues. CDR3: CSGDRHANVRNYRGILRADKLIF. The CDR3 bases are TGCTCTGGGGACCGACACGCTAATGTTCGAAATTACCGGGGGATATTGCGCGCCGATAAACTCATCTTT.

In this sample, this clone turned up many times. The protein TCRdb lists belongs to a much larger clone and differs from this DNA's translation at residue 3, which points to a read error; the protein shown is made from the DNA. V is TRDV3 and J is TRDJ1, with 11 nucleotides matching TRDD3. The CDR3 has 21 amino acids. V was pared by 5 bases and J by 3 bases, with 29 bases of the junction left unmatched. Per the germline V gene, CDR1 is TVYSNPD and CDR2 is GDNSRS (reference sequence). The CDR3 loop reads CALETWPSAYSGGYVSDKLIF. As DNA, the CDR3 is TGTGCCCTTGAGACTTGGCCTTCCGCCTATAGTGGGGGATACGTCTCCGATAAACTCATCTTT. Supplemented by reference TRDV3 and TRDJ1, the full variable domain reads CDKVTQSSPDQTVASGSEVVLLCTYDTVYSNPDLFWYRIRPDYSFQFVFYGDNSRSEGADFTQGRFSVKHILTQKAFHLVISPVRTEDSATYYCALETWPSAYSGGYVSDKLIFGKGTRVTVEP.

This clone has just a few counts. It is likely a read error: a sequence one base away is far more abundant. This specimen includes other DNA sequences encoding the same CDR3. The chain links TRDV2 to TRDJ1, with D possibly being TRDD3 (6 bases). Because TCRdb records no J gene, it was assigned here through a match of the DNA to germline. V lost 0 bases, J lost 8 bases, and 18 bases lay in between. The CDR3 is made up of 15 amino acids. Germline assignment: CDR1 GEAIGNYY and CDR2 EKD. Here the CDR3 DNA reads TGTGCCTGTGACACCGTGGGTGGGGGCTCACTCAAACTCATCTTT. This sequence encodes CACDTVGGGSLKLIF.

Regarding this clone: A far larger clone is one nucleotide away, so this likely arose from a read error. This CDR3 is also generated by other DNA sequences in the sample. The chain is built from TRDV1 and TRDJ1, with D perhaps matching TRDD3 (6 bases). TCRdb lists no J gene, so it was determined here by aligning the DNA to germline. The CDR3 totals 17 residues. The germline gives CDR1 TSWWSYY, CDR2 QGS. The DNA for the CDR3 is TGCGCTCTTGGGGAACTGCTGGGGCCATGGTACACCGATAAACTCATCTTT. Its protein is CALGELLGPWYTDKLIF.

Comment on this clone: Since a much larger clone is just one base distant, this may be a read error. Other DNA sequences in the same sample also yield this CDR3. This rearrangement joins TRDV1 to TRDJ1, with 9 positions matching TRDD3. TCRdb carries no J gene annotation; the J gene was assigned here by matching the DNA with germline. Germline V gene data show CDR1 as TSWWSYY and CDR2 as QGS. The CDR3 contains 21 residues. CDR3 sequence reads: CALGEPHHVLVLGDARYKLIF. CDR3 nucleotide sequence: TGTGCCCTTGGGGAACCCCACCACGTTCTTGTACTGGGGGACGCCCGTTATAAACTCATCTTT.

This clone was observed a handful of times. TCRdb shows a much larger clone's protein in place of this DNA's translation, and the two differ at residue 11, likely through a read error; the protein shown is translated from the DNA. The rearrangement uses TRDV2 and TRDJ1; TRDD3 aligns across 7 bases. TCRdb carries no J gene annotation; the J gene was assigned here by matching the DNA with germline. The CDR3 runs 20 residues. The germline V gene has CDR1 GEAIGNYY and CDR2 EKD. V lost 0 bases, J lost 1 base, and 19 bases stayed unmatched. CDR3: CACDTVFSGGHASSTDKLIF. CDR3 sequence (DNA): TGTGCCTGTGACACCGTCTTTAGTGGGGGACACGCATCAAGCACCGATAAACTCATCTTT.

In the case of this clone: TCRdb has a much larger clone's protein, which differs at residue 9 from the translation of this DNA, likely because of a read error; what is shown is the protein translated from the DNA. The rearrangement uses TRDV1 and TRDJ1; TRDD3 agrees at 9 bases. TCRdb supplies no J gene; here it was assigned by aligning the nucleotide sequence to germline. The CDR3 runs 27 residues. The germline V gene encodes CDR1 TSWWSYY and CDR2 QGS. V dropped 1 base and J dropped 2; count of bases not matched to a gene: 38. The CDR3 sequence is CALGEPLFIAPKLGDTRRKGGTDKLIF. The CDR3 nucleotides are TGTGCTCTTGGGGAACCCCTCTTCATAGCCCCCAAGCTAGGGGATACGCGGCGAAAGGGGGGTACCGATAAACTCATCTTT.

Many counts were recorded for this clone. It differs at one base from a far larger clone, so likely a read error. The sample has other DNA sequences that encode this CDR3 too. Here the CDR3 DNA reads TGTGCCTCCCGACCGAAGTACCTTTACTACTGGGGGATACGGGACACCGATAAACTCATCTTT. This sequence encodes CASRPKYLYYWGIRDTDKLIF. The gene calls are TRDV2 and TRDJ1, with 13 positions matching TRDD3. Since TCRdb gives no J gene, matching the DNA to germline was used here to assign it. This CDR3 is built from 21 residues. V shed 8 bases and J 0 bases; nucleotides not matched to a gene: 23. Germline V gives CDR1 GEAIGNYY, CDR2 EKD.

On this clone itself: TCRdb's protein, taken from a much larger clone, differs from this DNA's translation at residue 16, likely owing to a read error; the protein displayed comes from the DNA. This chain joins TRDV1 and TRDJ1; 9 bases fit TRDD2. TCRdb does not report a J gene; here it was assigned by matching the DNA to germline references. The CDR3 totals 22 residues. After removal of 3 bases from V and 0 bases from J, the junction contained 23 bases not matched to a gene. Per the germline V gene, CDR1 is TSWWSYY and CDR2 is QGS. The CDR3 here is CALGDGAFLRRWGPLHTDKLIF. CDR3 in DNA: TGTGCTCTTGGGGACGGGGCCTTCCTACGTCGTTGGGGGCCACTGCACACCGATAAACTCATCTTT.

This clone appeared many times. The protein recorded in TCRdb matches a much larger clone and deviates from this DNA's translation at residue 4, suggesting a read error; the protein here is obtained by translating the DNA. The V gene is TRDV2, the J gene TRDJ1; possibly TRDD3 for D (5 bases). Germline matching of the DNA provided the J gene here, since TCRdb leaves it blank. The CDR3 loop spans 15 amino acids. Looked up from germline, CDR1 is GEAIGNYY and CDR2 is EKD. CDR3 amino acids: CACGTVGVPIDKLIF. In DNA form, the CDR3 reads TGTGCCTGTGGCACCGTTGGGGTGCCTATCGATAAACTCATCTTT.

Notes on this clone: One base away lies a much larger clone, so this may be a sequencing read error. This CDR3 is also generated by other DNA sequences in the sample. The J gene is TRDJ1, the V gene TRDV1; D perhaps matches TRDD2 (9 bases). TCRdb gives no J gene; it was assigned here by matching the DNA to germline. The CDR3 is 25 residues long. Trimming stripped 5 bases from V and 2 bases from J, with 45 bases between. The germline gives CDR1 TSWWSYY, CDR2 QGS. CDR3 loop: CALGSPSYFTSTGGLRLGCTDKLIF. CDR3 bases: TGTGCTCTTGGGTCACCTTCCTACTTTACCAGTACTGGGGGCCTCAGGCTAGGCTGTACCGATAAACTCATCTTT.

This clone has just a few counts. The protein given by TCRdb reflects a much larger clone and differs at residue 4 from this DNA's translation, likely from a read error; the protein shown is the DNA's translation. The chain employs TRDV2 and TRDJ1; 12 nucleotides align to TRDD3. TCRdb is silent on the J gene; assignment here came from matching the DNA to germline. After removal of 5 bases from V and 0 bases from J, the junction contained 15 bases not matched to a gene. CDR1 is GEAIGNYY, CDR2 EKD, per germline. This CDR3 contains 19 residues. For the CDR3, the DNA is TGTGCCTGTGGCAGCCTACTGGGGGATACATCCTCGTACACCGATAAACTCATCTTT. Its protein product is CACGSLLGDTSSYTDKLIF.

Concerning this clone: TCRdb lists the protein of a much larger clone for this DNA, which differs at residue 14, so this is likely a read error; the protein given here is translated from the DNA itself. The V gene is given as TRDV1, and no J gene call is available. Per the germline V gene, CDR1 is TSWWSYY and CDR2 is QGS. This CDR3 region has 16 residues. CDR3 region: CALGEVGKRFSDKPIF. The CDR3 DNA is TGTGCTCTTGGGGAAGTCGGAAAAAGGTTCTCCGATAAACCCATCTTT.